The next 23 T cell receptor beta chains were all read from a single sample in a study of regulatory T cells in long-lasting Graves disease. Library construction for TCR beta used iRepertoire HTBI primers and Arm-PCR of CDR3 regions. In TCRdb, the multiplex PCR reads were re-called with MiXCR into one record per CDR3 protein. The table shows under 400,000 distinct CDR3 sequences, with 16% occurring only once. Time point described: newly diagnosed GD, antithyroid drugs for less than 3 months. Scientists built the TCR library using RNA that was extracted from PBMCs. The same data also went into a second study, on T cells in Graves' hyperthyroidism and ophthalmopathy.

The sequencing here drew on peripheral blood mononuclear cells (PBMCs), taken at new diagnosis, from a patient treated with antithyroid drugs. These receptors came from a man in his forties or fifties with Graves disease.

The sample holds a few counts of this clonotype. The J gene is TRBJ2-3, the V gene TRBV20-1, with 7 bases fitting TRBD1. This CDR3 is built from 16 residues. The V and J ends lost 6 bases and 2 bases, in that order; junction bases with no gene match: 14. Germline V gene sequence: CDR1 DFQATT, CDR2 SNEGSKA (reference sequence). This CDR3 is CSARNKGAVYTDTQYF. The CDR3 coding sequence is TGCAGTGCGAGGAATAAGGGGGCGGTATACACAGATACGCAGTATTTT.

A few counts support this clonotype. The chain couples TRBV6-4 to TRBJ2-3; D perhaps matches TRBD2 (5 bases). Trimming left V 5 bases short and J 2 bases short, with 11 bases between. Germline CDR1 MRHNA, CDR2 SNTAGT. The CDR3 spans 14 residues. CDR3 DNA: TGTGCCAGCAGTCCGGGGATGTTCACAGATACGCAGTATTTT. The encoded protein is CASSPGMFTDTQYF.

In regard to this clonotype: At one of its ends the junction is not consistent with the germline gene, which may arise from a read error. The rearrangement joins TRBV18 to TRBJ1-1; the D is unclear. The CDR3 runs to 13 residues. Germline assignment: CDR1 KGHSH and CDR2 LQKENI. The CDR3 DNA follows: TGTGGCAGCTCCTCCACTGAGGGCACTGAAGCTTTCTTT. This encodes CGSSSTEGTEAFF.

This clonotype came up many times. This chain connects TRBV20-1 to TRBJ2-5; no clear D. The germline V and J ends were trimmed by 1 base and 5 bases, with 5 bases remaining between them. The germline CDR1 and CDR2 sequences are DFQATT and SNEGSKA (reference sequence). This CDR3 has 11 amino acids. CDR3 loop: CSARGVETQYF. The CDR3 coding sequence is TGCAGTGCTAGAGGCGTGGAGACCCAGTACTTC.

As concerns this clonotype: At one end, the junction sequence differs from germline, possibly due to a read error. The chain uses TRBV7-8 and TRBJ1-5; possibly TRBD1 for D (6 bases). CDR3 length: 14 residues. In germline, CDR1 is SGHVS, CDR2 FQNEAQ. Here the CDR3 reads CTSSFPGGGQPQHF. The CDR3 DNA reads as TGTACCAGCAGCTTTCCCGGGGGCGGTCAGCCCCAGCATTTT.

The chain links TRBV11-3 to TRBJ2-3, with 7 bases that match TRBD1. The CDR3 covers 14 residues. Germline V gene lookup returns CDR1 SGHNT and CDR2 YENEEA. The junction had 5 bases not matched to a gene; V was cut back by 4 bases and J by 4 bases. As DNA, the CDR3 is TGTGCCAGCAGCTCAACAGGGGCCGCAGATACGCAGTATTTT. Translating it yields CASSSTGAADTQYF. The variable domain in full, completed from reference TRBV11-3 and TRBJ2-3, reads EAGVVQSPRYKIIEKKQPVAFWCNPISGHNTLYWYLQNLGQGPELLIRYENEEAVDDSQLPKDRFSAERLKGVDSTLKIQPAELGDSAVYLCASSSTGAADTQYFGPGTRLTVL.

This clonotype has ten or more counts. The chain combines TRBV20-1 with TRBJ2-1, with D perhaps assigned TRBD1 or TRBD2 (5 bases each). The CDR3 sequence is 11 residues long. V was shortened by 7 bases and J by 8 bases, with 12 bases between the two germline ends. Germline lookup yields CDR1 DFQATT and CDR2 SNEGSKA (reference sequence). The CDR3 here is CSGRDLDEQFF. The CDR3 bases are TGCAGTGGCAGGGACCTGGATGAGCAGTTCTTC.

The sample holds many counts of this clonotype. This chain links TRBV28 with TRBJ2-3; TRBD2 agrees at 8 bases. CDR1 is MDHEN and CDR2 is SYDVKM in the germline V gene. The CDR3 length is 15 residues. Trimming took 3 bases from V and 1 from J; bases not matched to a gene: 3. This CDR3 reads CASSFTGGGTDTQYF. CDR3 bases: TGTGCCAGCAGTTTTACGGGGGGGGGCACAGATACGCAGTATTTT.

This clonotype was counted ten times or more. V and J are TRBV7-2 and TRBJ2-3, with D perhaps assigned TRBD1 or TRBD2 (5 bases each). Germline CDR1 SGHTA, CDR2 FQGNSA. The CDR3 has 14 residues. V was cut by 1 base and J by 4 bases, with 9 bases left in between. The CDR3 DNA is TGTGCCAGCAGCTTAGACGGGGCGGCAGATACGCAGTATTTT. The encoded protein is CASSLDGAADTQYF.

The rearrangement joins TRBV9 to TRBJ1-2; no definite D call. Per germline, CDR1 SGDLS and CDR2 YYNGEE. Trimming took off 0 bases at V and 2 bases at J, with 5 bases between the two ends. This CDR3 comprises 13 residues. The CDR3 sequence is CASSVAQNYGYTF. DNA for the CDR3: TGTGCCAGCAGCGTAGCACAGAACTATGGCTACACCTTC.

This clonotype was seen many times. The chain links TRBV7-2 to TRBJ2-7; the D gene is possibly TRBD1 (6 bases). Germline V gene sequence: CDR1 SGHTA, CDR2 FQGNSA. The CDR3 sequence is 14 residues long. Trimming cost V 5 bases and J 0 bases, with 11 bases left between them. The CDR3 loop is CASSPRDNSYEQYF. Written as DNA, the CDR3 is TGTGCCAGCAGCCCCCGGGACAACTCCTACGAGCAGTACTTC.

Points on this clonotype: This may arise from a read error, as a much more abundant clone is one base away. Likely a read error: the CDR3 ends without its conserved phenylalanine or tryptophan. The rearrangement joins TRBV19 to TRBJ2-5, with 12 bases that match TRBD2. J was trimmed by 2 bases and V by 2 bases; bases with no gene match: 6. CDR1 and CDR2 (germline): LNHDA, SQIVND (reference sequence). The CDR3 loop spans 17 amino acids. The CDR3 reads CASSIYGLAGRQETQYL. In DNA form, the CDR3 reads TGTGCCAGTAGTATATACGGACTAGCGGGGAGGCAAGAGACCCAGTACCTC.

This clonotype was observed a few times. This chain links TRBV15 with TRBJ2-3; TRBD2 might be the D (6 bases). Germline V lookup: CDR1 LNHNV, CDR2 YYDKDF (reference sequence). Trimming removed 3 bases from V and 2 bases from J, with 12 bases in between. The CDR3 is made up of 15 amino acids. DNA for the CDR3: TGTGCCACCAGCAGGGACGGCGGGGTCACAGATACGCAGTATTTT. Its protein product is CATSRDGGVTDTQYF.

This chain links TRBV29-1 with TRBJ2-7, with D maybe TRBD2 (6 bases). Germline V gene sequence: CDR1 SQVTM, CDR2 ANQGSEA. Trimming removed 4 bases at V and 3 bases at J, with 16 bases between. The CDR3 sequence is 14 residues long. The CDR3 sequence: CSVVLLGTVYEQYF. CDR3 DNA: TGCAGCGTTGTTTTGTTAGGGACTGTCTACGAGCAGTACTTC.

This clonotype was seen at least ten times. The V and J genes are TRBV28 and TRBJ1-5; tentatively, D is TRBD1 (5 bases). V was trimmed by 6 bases and J by 0 bases, leaving 12 bases between them. In germline, CDR1 is MDHEN, CDR2 SYDVKM. CDR3 size: 15 residues. The CDR3 sequence: CASRSQEYSNQPQHF. The CDR3 DNA is TGTGCCAGCAGGTCACAGGAGTATAGCAATCAGCCCCAGCATTTT.

This clonotype was counted only a few times. J is TRBJ2-2 and V is TRBV7-3, with 7 bases matching TRBD2. Germline assignment: CDR1 SGHTA and CDR2 FQGTGA. The CDR3 covers 14 residues. J lost 6 bases, V lost 5 bases, and 6 bases had no gene match. CDR3 residues: CASSPARGAGELFF. The CDR3 DNA reads as TGTGCCAGCAGCCCCGCCCGGGGGGCCGGGGAGCTGTTTTTT.

This clonotype was seen a handful of times. This chain joins TRBV6-1 and TRBJ1-4; D might be TRBD1 (6 bases). In germline, CDR1 is MNHNS, CDR2 SASEGT. The CDR3 runs 16 residues. Trimming removed 5 bases from V and 8 bases from J, with 21 bases in between. In DNA, the CDR3 is TGTGCCAGCAGTCGAGACAGGCCGGGGCCCGGGGAAAAACTGTTTTTT. Encoded protein: CASSRDRPGPGEKLFF.

This clonotype was seen ten or more times. The chain links TRBV28 to TRBJ1-4, with a tentative D call TRBD1 (5 bases). Germline V lookup: CDR1 MDHEN, CDR2 SYDVKM. CDR3 length equals 15 residues. V shed 7 bases and J shed 7 bases, with 19 bases lying between them. The CDR3 DNA is TGTGCCAGCATTAAGCGGGGCCTGTTAGGTGAAAAACTGTTTTTT. Protein: CASIKRGLLGEKLFF.

The CDR3 DNA reads as TGTGCCAGCAGTTTGCTCTTGGGCCCTGGAAACACCATATATTTT. This encodes CASSLLLGPGNTIYF. The chain combines TRBV13 with TRBJ1-3; D call uncertain. The germline V gene has CDR1 PRHDT and CDR2 FYEKMQ (reference sequence). This CDR3 has 15 amino acids. V dropped 6 bases and J dropped 2 bases, with 14 bases sitting between them.

In this sample, this clonotype turned up many times. V and J are TRBV5-1 and TRBJ2-3; 8 bases fit TRBD2. V gave up 6 bases and J gave up 6 bases; unmatched junction bases: 9. Germline CDR1 is SGHRS and CDR2 is YFSETQ. This CDR3 has 14 amino acids. The CDR3 DNA reads as TGCGCCAGCAAAACAGCGGGGGCAAGGGATACGCAGTATTTT. Protein: CASKTAGARDTQYF.

There are many counts of this clonotype. The chain links TRBV12-3 or TRBV12-4 to TRBJ2-5, with 10 bases fitting TRBD1. With V trimmed by 8 bases and J by 1 base, 13 bases remained unmatched. The CDR3 length is 17 residues. This CDR3 reads CASGPLLGQGTQETQYF. CDR3 DNA: TGTGCCAGCGGCCCACTGTTGGGACAGGGGACCCAAGAGACCCAGTACTTC.

This clonotype was counted at least ten times. The V and J genes are TRBV7-9 and TRBJ1-1, with D possibly matching TRBD1 (5 bases). This CDR3 has 14 residues. V gave up 4 bases and J gave up 2 bases, with 11 bases separating them. The germline gives CDR1 SEHNR, CDR2 FQNEAQ (reference sequence). The CDR3 spells CASSSQGGNTEAFF. CDR3 in DNA: TGTGCCAGCAGCTCCCAGGGCGGAAACACTGAAGCTTTCTTT.

Remarks on this clonotype: A read error may produce the germline difference seen at one junction end. The chain is built from TRBV4-1 and TRBJ1-6; D call uncertain. This CDR3 spans 13 amino acids. Germline lookup yields CDR1 MGHRA and CDR2 YSYEKL. CDR3 in amino acids: CASNQASWGPLHF. DNA of the CDR3: TGCGCCAGCAACCAAGCCTCATGGGGACCCCTCCACTTT.